This T cell receptor (beta chain) was sequenced for a study of shared clonotypes between healthy human individuals (dated by TCRdb to about 2020). In terms of the full investigation: A couple of women and three men aged 18 to 49 years were included in the cohort. Leukapheresis yielded between about 0.94 and 9 billion PBMCs per donor. To estimate repertoire size and how much clonotypes are shared between individuals, the study performed deep sequencing of blood TCR repertoires from about 5 healthy adults. To increase sequencing depth and limit assay-specific biases, TCR repertoire library preparation and sequencing were carried out by different laboratories using diverse techniques. For each donor, CD4 naive and CD4 memory were each run on three plates, CD8 naive on two plates, and CD8 memory on one plate.

The donors were healthy, HIV-negative adults with no recently reported acute infections or vaccinations. Only Caucasian adults living in Nashville, Tennessee, USA were represented among the donors. CD4+ T cells were enriched by magnetic negative selection; naive cells were then positively selected on CD45RA, and the negative fraction formed the memory subset. Blood was obtained by leukapheresis, after which PBMCs were separated by Ficoll-Histopaque density gradient centrifugation and cryopreserved in liquid nitrogen vapor phase. Analytical flow cytometry was used to check the purity and quantity of every magnetically sorted T cell population. Genomic DNA was isolated from each sorted fraction and quantified by UV absorbance on a Nanodrop 2000c. Comments on this clone: Its antigen is unknown. The sample holds no much larger clone one base away, and base qualities are not on file.

Findings and caveats that apply to the study as a whole: Based on pairwise subsampling, the degree of clonotype sharing among donors was expected to be affected by sequencing depth. Naive subsets generally had larger estimated clonotype richness than memory subsets. Sampling was restricted to blood, and TCR repertoires in tissues likely differ from the TCR repertoires found in blood. Higher generation probabilities were observed for clonotypes shared by all four sorted-subset donors than for non-shared clonotypes. Rarefaction of sorted-subset datasets indicated incomplete sequencing despite the large sequencing depth. Because the study included a small number of donors, the genetic and exposure-history diversity represented was limited. Approximately 5% of naive CD4, approximately 3.7% of naive CD8, roughly 2.4% of memory CD4, and 0.35% to 0.4% of memory CD8 clonotypes were shared across four donors.

TCR CDR3 regions were amplified from genomic DNA by multiplex PCR using the deep immunoSEQ assay. For each cell subset, the extracted genomic DNA was distributed evenly across all wells of several immunoSEQ 96-well plates, and each plate served as one replicate. Each replicate PCR for sorted subsets received roughly 0.2 ug genomic DNA, equal to about 30,000 T cell genomes. Purified libraries were measured with a Qubit 3.0 fluorometer, size-checked on a Bioanalyzer 2100, and measured again with the KAPA Library Quantification kit. Each immunoSEQ 96-well plate was sequenced on its own single-read 150-cycle Illumina NextSeq 550 flow cell. The authors processed their data as follows. The immunoSEQ output contained only junctional sequences without quality scores, so filtering could not match that applied to full-length reads. To assign V/J genes and CDR3, sequences were annotated using PyIR, a Python wrapper for IgBLAST v1.9, with IMGT germline references. Reads were removed for weak V/J assignments (E-value above 1e-6), missing CDR3, stop codons, out-of-frame junctions, or ambiguous translated residues. V3J clonotypes were defined as sequences sharing an identical inferred V gene, J gene, and CDR3 amino acid sequence. Percentage overlap between repertoires was computed as shared unique clonotypes divided by the size of the smaller repertoire. RTK rarefaction, the Chao1 estimator, and Recon v2.1 estimates of unobserved clonotypes were used to assess repertoire richness. OLGA was used to compute generation probabilities for all TCRbeta clonotypes that the gDNA method yielded from a few donors. Here the immuneACCESS table is served through TCRdb, limited to in-frame sequences with V and J called. Missing clones are a known gap in these copies; in checked studies unresolved V genes cover under half, and the rest lacks a known reason. V, J and clone size are those of that table, while D and trimming were read from the DNA. This sample comprises under 200,000 clones, over 85% of them detected only once. The biggest ten clones account for 0.065% to 0.07% of the sample.

CDR1 and CDR2 are drawn from the germline V gene: MDHEN, SYDVKM. There are 15 amino acids in the CDR3, from cysteine to phenylalanine inclusive. The entry retains the CDR3 DNA only, 45 bases that are in frame from base 1. Trimming takes 6 bases from V and 2 bases from J, and the germline ends sit 17 bases apart. This receptor was obtained from a woman aged 25 to 45 in good health. Specimen: naive CD4+ T cells sorted from blood. This specimen's cell subset or site label, per the study, means: CD45RA+ positively selected. The chain was built from TRBV28 and TRBJ2-7; the D element could tentatively be TRBD1 or TRBD2, as 6 bases agree for each. The sequenced DNA is TGTGCCAGCAGCGGGGGCAGGGCGATCGCCTACGAGCAGTACTTC. Its coded protein is CASSGGRAIAYEQYF.